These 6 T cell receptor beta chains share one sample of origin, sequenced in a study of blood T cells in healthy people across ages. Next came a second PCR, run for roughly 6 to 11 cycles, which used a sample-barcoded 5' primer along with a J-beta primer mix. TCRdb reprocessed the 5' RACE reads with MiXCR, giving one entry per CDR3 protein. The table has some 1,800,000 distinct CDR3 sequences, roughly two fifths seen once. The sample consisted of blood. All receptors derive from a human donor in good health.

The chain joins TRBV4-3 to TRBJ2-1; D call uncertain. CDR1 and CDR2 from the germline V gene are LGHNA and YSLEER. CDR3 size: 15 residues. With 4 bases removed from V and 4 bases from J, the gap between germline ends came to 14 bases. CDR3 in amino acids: CASSLQANSYNEQFF. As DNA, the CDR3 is TGCGCCAGCAGCCTTCAGGCCAACTCATACAATGAGCAGTTCTTC.

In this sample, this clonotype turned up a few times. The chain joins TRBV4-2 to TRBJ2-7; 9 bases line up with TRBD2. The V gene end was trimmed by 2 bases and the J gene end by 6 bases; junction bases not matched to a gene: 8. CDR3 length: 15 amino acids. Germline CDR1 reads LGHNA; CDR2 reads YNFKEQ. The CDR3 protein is CASSQPRGGLSEQYF. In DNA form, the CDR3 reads TGTGCCAGCAGCCAACCGCGGGGGGGTCTTAGCGAGCAGTACTTC.

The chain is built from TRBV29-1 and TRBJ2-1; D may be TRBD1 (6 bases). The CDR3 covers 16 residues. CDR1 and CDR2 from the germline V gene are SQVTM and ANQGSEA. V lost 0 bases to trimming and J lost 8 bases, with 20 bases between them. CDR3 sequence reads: CSVEDPRGAQYDEQFF. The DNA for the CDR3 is TGCAGCGTTGAAGATCCCAGGGGCGCACAATACGATGAGCAGTTCTTC.

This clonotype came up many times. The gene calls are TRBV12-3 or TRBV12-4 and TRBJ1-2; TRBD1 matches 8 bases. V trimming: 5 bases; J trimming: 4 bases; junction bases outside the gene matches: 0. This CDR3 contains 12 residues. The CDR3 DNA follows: TGTGCCAGCAGTGGACAGGGCTATGGCTACACCTTC. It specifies CASSGQGYGYTF.

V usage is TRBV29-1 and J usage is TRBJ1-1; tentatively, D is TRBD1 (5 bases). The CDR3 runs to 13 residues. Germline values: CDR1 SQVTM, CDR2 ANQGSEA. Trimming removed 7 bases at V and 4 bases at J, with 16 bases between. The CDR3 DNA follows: TGCAGCGCATCAGGGCTTTTGGGCACTGAAGCTTTCTTT. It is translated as CSASGLLGTEAFF.

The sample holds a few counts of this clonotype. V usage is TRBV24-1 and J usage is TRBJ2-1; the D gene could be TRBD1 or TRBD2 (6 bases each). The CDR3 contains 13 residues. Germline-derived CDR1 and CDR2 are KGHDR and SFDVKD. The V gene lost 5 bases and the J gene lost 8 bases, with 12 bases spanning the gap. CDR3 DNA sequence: TGTGCCACCAGTGGGGGGGCTGGATATGAGCAGTTCTTC. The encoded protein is CATSGGAGYEQFF.